A single sample is the source of the 3 T cell receptor beta chains below, sequenced in a study of metastatic and nonmetastatic thyroid tumors. Using MiXCR, TCRdb reanalyzed the PCR reads. The repertoire holds some 25,000 clones, with around 20% as singletons. The entire patient cohort was treatment-naive prior to thyroid surgery. Sequencing used blood. The origin of the receptors is a female donor with papillary thyroid cancer or a benign thyroid nodule (not recorded which). Some clones in this sample may be carry-over from other donors' samples.

This clone was observed a few times. This chain joins TRBV6-2 or TRBV6-3 and TRBJ2-3, with 11 positions matching TRBD2. Trimming took 4 bases from V and 6 from J; bases not matched to a gene: 12. This CDR3 is 17 amino acids long. The germline V gene has CDR1 MNHEY and CDR2 SVGEGT. The CDR3 sequence: CASSSTLAGGPWDTQYF. The CDR3 coding sequence is TGTGCCAGCAGTTCTACGCTAGCGGGGGGTCCGTGGGATACGCAGTATTTT.

The chain employs TRBV27 and TRBJ2-3; no reliable D call. The V gene lost 6 bases and the J gene lost 1 base, with 8 bases spanning the gap. Germline-derived CDR1 and CDR2 are MNHEY and SMNVEV (reference sequence). This CDR3 is built from 13 residues. For the CDR3, the DNA is TGTGCCAGCAGAACCAGCGGCACAGATACGCAGTATTTT. Its protein is CASRTSGTDTQYF.

This clone was recorded at least ten times. The V and J genes are TRBV11-3 and TRBJ2-3; D call uncertain. Germline loops: CDR1 SGHNT, CDR2 YENEEA. V was trimmed by 2 bases and J by 4 bases, leaving 4 bases between them. This CDR3 is built from 12 residues. The CDR3 reads CASSLIADTQYF. CDR3 nucleotide sequence: TGTGCCAGCAGCTTAATAGCAGATACGCAGTATTTT.